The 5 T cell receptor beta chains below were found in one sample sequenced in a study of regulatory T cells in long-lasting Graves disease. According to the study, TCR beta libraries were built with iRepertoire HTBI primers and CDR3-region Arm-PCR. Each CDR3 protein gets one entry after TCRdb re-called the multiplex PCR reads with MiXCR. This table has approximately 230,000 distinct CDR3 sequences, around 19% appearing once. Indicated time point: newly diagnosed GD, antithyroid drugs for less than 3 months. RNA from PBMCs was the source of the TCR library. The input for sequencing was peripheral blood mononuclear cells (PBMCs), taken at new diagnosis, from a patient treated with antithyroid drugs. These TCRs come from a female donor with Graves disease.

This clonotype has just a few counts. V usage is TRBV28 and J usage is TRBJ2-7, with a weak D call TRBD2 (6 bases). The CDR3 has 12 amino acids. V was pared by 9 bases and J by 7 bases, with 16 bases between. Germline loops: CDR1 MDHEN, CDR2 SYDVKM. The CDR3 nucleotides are TGTGCCAGTTCGTGGGCGGGATGGGAGCAGTACTTC. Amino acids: CASSWAGWEQYF.

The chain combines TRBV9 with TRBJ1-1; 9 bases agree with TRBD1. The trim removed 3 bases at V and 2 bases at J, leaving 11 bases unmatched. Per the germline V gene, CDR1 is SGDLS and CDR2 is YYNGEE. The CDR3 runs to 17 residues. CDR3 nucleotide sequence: TGTGCCAGCAGCGCAGAAGCCGGGACAGGGATAAACACTGAAGCTTTCTTT. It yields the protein CASSAEAGTGINTEAFF.

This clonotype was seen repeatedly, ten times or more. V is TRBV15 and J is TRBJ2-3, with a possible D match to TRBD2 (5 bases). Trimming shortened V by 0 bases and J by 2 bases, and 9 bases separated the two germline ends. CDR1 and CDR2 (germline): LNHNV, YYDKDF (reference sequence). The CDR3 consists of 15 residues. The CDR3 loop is CATSRDRGLTDTQYF. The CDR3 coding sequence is TGTGCCACCAGCAGAGATCGAGGGCTCACAGATACGCAGTATTTT.

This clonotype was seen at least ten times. The CDR3 reads CASSSPGLAGFTYEQYF. CDR3 nucleotide sequence: TGTGCCAGCAGTTCACCGGGACTAGCGGGATTCACCTACGAGCAGTACTTC. The chain uses TRBV12-3 or TRBV12-4 and TRBJ2-7, with 13 bases identical to TRBD2. Germline trimming cut 4 bases from V and 2 bases from J; bases unmatched to any gene: 8. This CDR3 is 17 amino acids long.

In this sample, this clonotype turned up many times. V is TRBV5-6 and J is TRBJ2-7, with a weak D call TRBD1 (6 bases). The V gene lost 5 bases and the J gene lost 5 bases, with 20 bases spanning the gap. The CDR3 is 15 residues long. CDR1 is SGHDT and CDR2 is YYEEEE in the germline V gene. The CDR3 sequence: CASRDLGHGGNEQYF. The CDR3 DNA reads TGTGCCAGCAGGGATCTGGGACATGGGGGCAACGAGCAGTACTTC.